This T cell receptor beta chain was found in a study of blood T cell repertoires in COVID-19. The wider study: Samples of COVID-19 (acute and convalescent) were obtained from the United States, Italy and Spain. PBMCs, B-cell-depleted T cells, or T cells were the source of the cDNA or gDNA that made up the material.

TCRdb's table, derived via immunoSEQ multiplex PCR, lists solely in-frame clones and lacks some. The table records approximately 170,000 clones, under 85% of them present only once. Germline loops: CDR1 LNHDA, CDR2 SQIVND (reference sequence). V lost 7 bases to trimming and J lost 0 bases, with 10 bases between them. The CDR3 covers 15 residues. Recruited during active infection, patients (from Seattle) were subsequently followed longitudinally. The sequence was collected from an elderly man with COVID-19, enrolled during active disease. The rearrangement links TRBV19 to TRBJ1-6; no clear D gene. Sequencing input: peripheral blood. The CDR3 sequence: CASTRNSSYNSPLHF. CDR3 bases: TGTGCCAGTACCCGAAACAGCTCCTATAATTCACCCCTCCACTTT. The full variable domain, in which reference TRBV19 and TRBJ1-6 provide the parts outside the CDR3, is DGGITQSPKYLFRKEGQNVTLSCEQNLNHDAMYWYRQDPGQGLRLIYYSQIVNDFQKGDIAEGYSVSREKKESFPLTVTSAQKNPTAFYLCASTRNSSYNSPLHFGNGTRLTVT.